This entry concerns a single T cell receptor (beta chain). What it binds is not known. The data originate from a study of T-cell reconstitution after alpha-beta-depleted transplantation in children. Researchers prepared the TCRbeta library using unique molecular identifiers, the study reports. TCRdb reprocessed the PCR reads with MiXCR, giving one entry per CDR3 protein. The sample includes about 310,000 distinct CDR3 sequences, around 20% of them seen just once. This CDR3 region has 13 residues. V lost 4 bases and J lost 6; bases outside the gene matches: 5. Study-level points and caveats: It was surviving recipient T cells and thymic progenitors that gave some patients high TCRbeta diversity at day 60. Several hundred expanded graft clones reportedly gave rise to the alpha-beta T cells present about two months after transplant. Newly produced T cells mostly accounted for T-cell counts and diversity one year post-transplant.

The source material was PBMCs, mostly from graft donor cells, sampled 180 days after TCRalphabeta/CD19-depleted stem cell transplant. This clonotype originated in a male patient younger than 18 who had a stem cell transplant for acute lymphoblastic leukemia, so the T cells may come from the graft donor. V usage is TRBV12-3 or TRBV12-4 and J usage is TRBJ1-1; the match to TRBD1 covers 7 bases. CDR3 region: CASSSTGRAEAFF. The CDR3 coding sequence is TGTGCCAGCAGTTCGACAGGGAGAGCTGAAGCTTTCTTT.